The sequence of this T cell receptor (beta chain) was determined in a study of OX40 agonist ivuxolimab in advanced cancers. Study overall: Age averaged around 58 years (range roughly 23 to 90), and 70% to 85% were male.

Comment on this clone: The antigen remains unidentified.

Study findings and constraints: The antigens recognized by the expanded peripheral T cells, that is their antigen specificity, were not determined. The authors also found low normalized T-cell clonal expansion in some nonresponders.

Repertoires were generated with immunoSEQ multiplex PCR, while TCRdb's copy carries only in-frame clones and drops some. The table lists 65,000 to 70,000 clones, about 84% of them singletons. Trimming removed 3 bases at V and 7 bases at J, with 11 bases between. CDR3 length: 13 residues. Looked up from germline, CDR1 is SGHTA and CDR2 is FQGNSA. Sequenced material: CD4+ or CD8+ T cells sorted from blood, taken in a trial of the OX40 agonist ivuxolimab. V is TRBV7-2 and J is TRBJ2-3; TRBD2 is a possible D gene (7 bases). The sequence derives from an adult with an advanced solid tumor such as melanoma, head and neck, liver or kidney cancer. CDR3 bases: TGTGCCAGCAGCTTGGGCGGGGGCAATACGCAGTATTTT. Amino acid sequence: CASSLGGGNTQYF.